The clone carrying this TCR beta chain has more than one count but fewer than ten. Via MiXCR, TCRdb re-called the RACE reads, giving one row per CDR3 protein. The data show 330,000 or so distinct CDR3 sequences, more than 5% seen once. Between the trimmed V and J ends, which lost 1 base and 5 bases, there was a span of 6 bases. There are 12 residues in the CDR3. Germline CDR1 is LGHNA and CDR2 is YNFKEQ. This record belongs to a study of human T cells and chemical hapten exposure. Study at large: Per-sample TCR yield variation was attributed mainly to small pooled library volume differences.

Stated time point: patch test 2, 6 weeks after DPC sensitization. Treatment indicated: therapeutic diphenylcyclopropenone sensitization with weekly scalp DPC. Blood draws came first, before each patch test. The chain links TRBV4-2 to TRBJ2-7; D ambiguous. This clonotype originated in a woman aged 18-30 years with alopecia areata. Some clones in this sample may be carry-over from other donors' samples. Sequenced material: whole blood, taken in connection with sensitization to the hapten diphenylcyclopropenone (DPC). This CDR3 reads CASSQAPHEQYF. CDR3 in DNA: TGTGCCAGCAGCCAAGCCCCTCACGAGCAGTACTTC.